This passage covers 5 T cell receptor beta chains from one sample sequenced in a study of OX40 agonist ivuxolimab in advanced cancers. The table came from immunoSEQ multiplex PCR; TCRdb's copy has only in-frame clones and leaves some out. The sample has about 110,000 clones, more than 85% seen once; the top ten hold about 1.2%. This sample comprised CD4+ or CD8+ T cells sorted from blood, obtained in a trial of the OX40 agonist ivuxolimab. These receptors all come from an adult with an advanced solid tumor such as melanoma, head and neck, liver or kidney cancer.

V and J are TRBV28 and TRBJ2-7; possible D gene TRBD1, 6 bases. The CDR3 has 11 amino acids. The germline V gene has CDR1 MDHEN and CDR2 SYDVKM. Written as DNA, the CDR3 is TGTGCGGCGACAGGCTCCTACGAGCAGTACTTC. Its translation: CAATGSYEQYF.

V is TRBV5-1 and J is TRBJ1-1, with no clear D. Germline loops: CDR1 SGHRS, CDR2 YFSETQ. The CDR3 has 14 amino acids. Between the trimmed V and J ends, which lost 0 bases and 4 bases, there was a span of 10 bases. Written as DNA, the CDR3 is TGCGCCAGCAGCTTGGTGGCAGTGGCCACTGAAGCTTTCTTT. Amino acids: CASSLVAVATEAFF.

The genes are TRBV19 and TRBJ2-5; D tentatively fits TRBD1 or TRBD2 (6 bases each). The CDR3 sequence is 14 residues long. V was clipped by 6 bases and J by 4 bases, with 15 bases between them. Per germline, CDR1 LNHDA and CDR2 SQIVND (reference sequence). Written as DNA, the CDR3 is TGTGCCAGTAGCAGCATCAGGGGAGGAGAGACCCAGTACTTC. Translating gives CASSSIRGGETQYF.

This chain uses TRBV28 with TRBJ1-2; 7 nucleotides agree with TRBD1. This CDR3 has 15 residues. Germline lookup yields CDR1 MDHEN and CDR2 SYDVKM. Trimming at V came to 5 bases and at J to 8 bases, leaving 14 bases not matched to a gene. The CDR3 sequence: CASSPYDRVTKGYTF. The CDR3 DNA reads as TGTGCCAGCAGTCCATATGACAGGGTGACGAAAGGCTACACCTTC.

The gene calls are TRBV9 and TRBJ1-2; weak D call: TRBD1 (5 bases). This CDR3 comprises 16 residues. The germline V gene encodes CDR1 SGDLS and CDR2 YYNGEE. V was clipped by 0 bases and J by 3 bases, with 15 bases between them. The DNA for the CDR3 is TGTGCCAGCAGCGTAGGGGGCGGTGGGCCATACTATGGCTACACCTTC. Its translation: CASSVGGGGPYYGYTF. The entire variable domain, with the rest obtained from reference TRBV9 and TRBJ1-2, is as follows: DSGVTQTPKHLITATGQRVTLRCSPRSGDLSVYWYQQSLDQGLQFLIQYYNGEERAKGNILERFSAQQFPDLHSELNLSSLELGDSALYFCASSVGGGGPYYGYTFGSGTRLTVV.